This T cell receptor beta chain appears in the sequencing data of a study of cytomegalovirus exposure and HLA in healthy donors. This CDR3 has 14 residues. V was cut by 1 base and J by 10 bases, with 14 bases left in between. CDR1 and CDR2 from the germline V gene are LGHNA and YNFKEQ. These donors counted as nominally healthy when sampled, but unrecorded immune exposures were likely. Primers included in the PCR were 60 Vbeta and 13 Jbeta primers. Only in-frame clones appear in the TCRdb table, and some are missing; sequencing was by immunoSEQ multiplex PCR. This sample has about 160,000 clones, with about three quarters found just once.

The chain joins TRBV4-2 to TRBJ2-1; D perhaps matches TRBD2 (6 bases). Specimen: PBMCs. The sequence was collected from a female donor in good health and CMV-seronegative. Written as DNA, the CDR3 is TGTGCCAGCAGCCAAGGCGCGTCGCTAGCGGAGCAGTTCTTC. It is translated as CASSQGASLAEQFF.